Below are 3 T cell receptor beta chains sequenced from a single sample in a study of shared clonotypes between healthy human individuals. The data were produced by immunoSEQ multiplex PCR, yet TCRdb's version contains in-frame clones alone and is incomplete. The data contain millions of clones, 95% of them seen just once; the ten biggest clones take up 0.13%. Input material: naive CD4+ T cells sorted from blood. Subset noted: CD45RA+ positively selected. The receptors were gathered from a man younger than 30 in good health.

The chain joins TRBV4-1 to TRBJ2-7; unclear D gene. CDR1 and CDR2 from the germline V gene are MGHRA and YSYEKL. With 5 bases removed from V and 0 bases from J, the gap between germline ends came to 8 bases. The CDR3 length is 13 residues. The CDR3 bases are TGCGCCAGCAGCAGTCCAGACTCCTACGAGCAGTACTTC. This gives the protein CASSSPDSYEQYF.

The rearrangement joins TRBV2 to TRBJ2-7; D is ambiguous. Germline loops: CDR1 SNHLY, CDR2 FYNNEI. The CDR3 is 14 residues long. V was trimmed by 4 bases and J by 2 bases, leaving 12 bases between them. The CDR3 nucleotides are TGTGCCAGCAGTGCCACACCCTTAACCTACGAGCAGTACTTC. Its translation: CASSATPLTYEQYF.

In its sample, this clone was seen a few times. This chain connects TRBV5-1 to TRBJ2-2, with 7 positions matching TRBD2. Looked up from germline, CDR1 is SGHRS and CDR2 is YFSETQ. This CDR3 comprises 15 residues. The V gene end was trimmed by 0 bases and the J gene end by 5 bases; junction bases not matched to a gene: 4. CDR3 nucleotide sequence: TGCGCCAGCAGCTTGGATCTAGCGGATACCGGGGAGCTGTTTTTT. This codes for CASSLDLADTGELFF.